The 25 T cell receptor beta chains presented below share a single source sample, sequenced in a study of response to subunit inactivated influenza vaccine. TCRdb redid the calling of the RT-PCR reads with MiXCR, one entry per CDR3 protein. The table has approximately 680,000 distinct CDR3 sequences, more than 15% seen once. The sequences come from PBMCs from blood, collected approximately 12 days after vaccination. Receptors originate from a man in his fifties who received an inactivated influenza vaccine.

This clonotype was detected many times. Here the CDR3 reads CASSYQDSQGTEAFF. CDR3 in DNA: TGCGCCAGCAGCTACCAGGACAGCCAAGGAACTGAAGCTTTCTTT. This rearrangement joins TRBV5-1 to TRBJ1-1; D may be TRBD1 (6 bases). The V and J ends lost 3 bases and 5 bases respectively, with 17 bases between them. Looked up from germline, CDR1 is SGHRS and CDR2 is YFSETQ. The CDR3 has 15 amino acids.

This clonotype appeared a few times. V usage is TRBV25-1 and J usage is TRBJ2-7, with 8 bases identical to TRBD1. The V segment lost 6 bases and the J segment 1 base; nucleotides outside the gene matches: 5. This CDR3 comprises 14 residues. Germline values: CDR1 MGHDK, CDR2 SYGVNS. The CDR3 sequence: CASREDRVSYEQYF. CDR3 nucleotide sequence: TGTGCCAGCAGAGAGGACAGGGTATCCTACGAGCAGTACTTC.

J is TRBJ1-2 and V is TRBV7-9, with D maybe TRBD1 (5 bases). This CDR3 is built from 13 residues. Trimming took off 5 bases at V and 6 bases at J, with 13 bases between the two ends. The germline CDR1 and CDR2 sequences are SEHNR and FQNEAQ (reference sequence). The CDR3 region is CASSKSGGDGYTF. In DNA, the CDR3 is TGTGCCAGCAGCAAATCCGGGGGGGATGGCTACACCTTC. The full variable domain, its missing parts supplied by reference TRBV7-9 and TRBJ1-2, is DTGVSQNPRHKITKRGQNVTFRCDPISEHNRLYWYRQTLGQGPEFLTYFQNEAQLEKSRLLSDRFSAERPKGSFSTLEIQRTEQGDSAMYLCASSKSGGDGYTFGSGTRLTVV.

The chain links TRBV7-2 to TRBJ2-7; 10 nucleotides match TRBD2. CDR1 SGHTA and CDR2 FQGNSA come from the germline V gene. Germline trimming cut 2 bases from V and 7 bases from J; bases unmatched to any gene: 8. There are 15 residues in the CDR3. This CDR3 is CASSLTSGVPEEQYF. In DNA form, the CDR3 reads TGTGCCAGCAGCTTAACTAGCGGGGTCCCGGAGGAGCAGTACTTC.

The sample holds a few counts of this clonotype. V is TRBV20-1 and J is TRBJ1-4, with TRBD1 matching over 10 bases. Germline loops: CDR1 DFQATT, CDR2 SNEGSKA (reference sequence). CDR3 length: 15 amino acids. The trim removed 6 bases at V and 4 bases at J, leaving 8 bases unmatched. The CDR3 nucleotides are TGCAGTGCCGGACAGGGGGTGGCCGGTAATGAAAAACTGTTTTTT. Encoded protein: CSAGQGVAGNEKLFF.

This clonotype appeared many times. The CDR3: CASSLGTGGETQYF. The CDR3, as DNA: TGCGCCAGCAGCTTGGGGACAGGGGGAGAGACCCAGTACTTC. This chain joins TRBV5-1 and TRBJ2-5, with 10 bases fitting TRBD1. The germline gives CDR1 SGHRS, CDR2 YFSETQ. V shed 0 bases and J 4 bases; nucleotides not matched to a gene: 0. The CDR3 totals 14 residues.

V usage is TRBV30 and J usage is TRBJ2-7; tentatively, D is TRBD1 or TRBD2 (6 bases each). Trimming stripped 4 bases from V and 3 bases from J, with 13 bases between. Germline loops: CDR1 GTSNPN, CDR2 SVGIG (reference sequence). The CDR3 runs to 13 residues. CDR3 DNA: TGTGCCTGGACCCCGGGGGCGGACTACGAGCAGTACTTC. Encoded protein: CAWTPGADYEQYF. Full variable domain (outside the CDR3, taken from reference TRBV30 and TRBJ2-7): SQTIHQWPATLVQPVGSPLSLECTVEGTSNPNLYWYRQAAGRGLQLLFYSVGIGQISSEVPQNLSASRPQDRQFILSSKKLLLSDSGFYLCAWTPGADYEQYFGPGTRLTVT.

V usage is TRBV6-1 and J usage is TRBJ2-5; 9 nucleotides align to TRBD1. With V trimmed by 5 bases and J by 4 bases, 11 bases remained unmatched. The CDR3 contains 16 residues. Germline assignment: CDR1 MNHNS and CDR2 SASEGT. CDR3 in amino acids: CASSPFKGQGGETQYF. The DNA of the CDR3 is TGTGCCAGCAGTCCTTTTAAGGGACAGGGAGGAGAGACCCAGTACTTC.

This clonotype occurred a few times. The V and J genes are TRBV27 and TRBJ2-7; D not certain. Trimming removed 6 bases at V and 0 bases at J, with 12 bases between. Germline CDR1 MNHEY, CDR2 SMNVEV (reference sequence). This CDR3 region has 14 residues. This CDR3 is CASRGRFDSYEQYF. DNA for the CDR3: TGTGCCAGCAGAGGCCGCTTTGACTCCTACGAGCAGTACTTC.

This clonotype was observed a handful of times. The V call is TRBV10-3, the J call TRBJ2-3; D is undetermined. The CDR3 has 12 residues. V shed 10 bases and J shed 11 bases, with 19 bases lying between them. Germline V CDR1 and CDR2: ENHRY, SYGVKD. The CDR3 loop reads CATHTSSERQYF. As DNA, the CDR3 is TGTGCCACCCATACTTCCTCTGAGCGGCAGTATTTT.

This clonotype was detected ten times or more. This chain joins TRBV7-9 and TRBJ2-7, with D perhaps matching TRBD1 or TRBD2 (5 bases each). With 3 bases removed from V and 5 bases from J, the gap between germline ends came to 8 bases. Germline V gene data show CDR1 as SEHNR and CDR2 as FQNEAQ (reference sequence). The CDR3 runs to 12 residues. The CDR3 sequence: CASSLRGHEQYF. The DNA of the CDR3 is TGTGCCAGCAGCTTGAGGGGCCACGAGCAGTACTTC.

There are a few counts of this clonotype. This chain joins TRBV15 and TRBJ2-2; TRBD2 matches 8 bases. Germline assignment: CDR1 LNHNV and CDR2 YYDKDF (reference sequence). This CDR3 comprises 15 residues. The trim removed 2 bases at V and 3 bases at J, leaving 2 bases unmatched. The CDR3 here is CATSRPSGYTGELFF. The CDR3 nucleotides are TGTGCCACCAGCAGACCTAGCGGGTACACCGGGGAGCTGTTTTTT.

CDR3 nucleotides: TGTGCCAGCAGCCGTGACTCCTTCAATGAAAAACTGTTTTTT. This sequence encodes CASSRDSFNEKLFF. This chain uses TRBV5-5 with TRBJ1-4; no clear D gene. Per the germline V gene, CDR1 is SGHKS and CDR2 is YYEKEE (reference sequence). V was shortened by 4 bases and J by 5 bases, with 12 bases between the two germline ends. The CDR3 sequence is 14 residues long.

The rearrangement links TRBV20-1 to TRBJ1-1; D is perhaps TRBD1 (6 bases). Germline V gene lookup returns CDR1 DFQATT and CDR2 SNEGSKA (reference sequence). The CDR3 totals 15 residues. V lost 0 bases and J 3 bases, leaving 14 bases between the germline ends. The CDR3 spells CSARDLGGAYTEAFF. The CDR3 DNA reads TGCAGTGCTAGAGACCTCGGGGGGGCATACACTGAAGCTTTCTTT.

This clonotype was seen ten or more times. The chain carries TRBV28 and TRBJ2-2, with 8 bases lining up with TRBD2. V shed 10 bases, J shed 1 base, and the junction held 8 bases outside the gene matches. The CDR3 totals 15 residues. The germline V gene encodes CDR1 MDHEN and CDR2 SYDVKM. CDR3 residues: CAIKAGVQNTGELFF. The CDR3 DNA reads as TGTGCCATCAAAGCGGGGGTCCAGAACACCGGGGAGCTGTTTTTT.

This clonotype was counted a few times. The CDR3 bases are TGTGCCAGCAGTTGGACGGGAGATACGCAGTATTTT. The encoded protein is CASSWTGDTQYF. The chain joins TRBV6-8 to TRBJ2-3; D remains unclear. CDR1 is MNHGY and CDR2 is SAAAGT in the germline V gene. The CDR3 has 12 amino acids. Trimming took off 4 bases at V and 5 bases at J, with 7 bases between the two ends.

Only a few counts were recorded for this clonotype. This chain links TRBV28 with TRBJ1-2, with D possibly TRBD1 on 6 matching bases. Germline assignment: CDR1 MDHEN and CDR2 SYDVKM. The CDR3 is 14 residues long. Trimming took 4 bases from V and 4 from J, leaving 13 bases between them. In DNA, the CDR3 is TGTGCCAGCAGTTCTACAGGGAAAGGCTATGGCTACACCTTC. Amino acid sequence: CASSSTGKGYGYTF.

This clonotype occurred a few times. The genes are TRBV5-1 and TRBJ1-6; D remains unclear. The germline V and J ends were trimmed by 4 bases and 12 bases, with 23 bases remaining between them. This CDR3 has 16 amino acids. Germline V CDR1 and CDR2: SGHRS, YFSETQ. The CDR3 DNA reads as TGCGCCAGCAGCCCCGGAGCTAGTTTTAGGGAGATACCCCTCCACTTT. This codes for CASSPGASFREIPLHF.

The chain is built from TRBV19 and TRBJ1-5; D is perhaps TRBD1 (5 bases). The germline CDR1 and CDR2 sequences are LNHDA and SQIVND (reference sequence). The CDR3 contains 15 residues. V was cut by 3 bases and J by 5 bases, with 14 bases left in between. The CDR3 DNA sequence: TGTGCCAGTAGTATTAGACAGAATCCCTATCAGCCCCAGCATTTT. The encoded protein is CASSIRQNPYQPQHF. The full variable domain, rest sourced from reference TRBV19 and TRBJ1-5, is DGGITQSPKYLFRKEGQNVTLSCEQNLNHDAMYWYRQDPGQGLRLIYYSQIVNDFQKGDIAEGYSVSREKKESFPLTVTSAQKNPTAFYLCASSIRQNPYQPQHFGDGTRLSIL.

The J gene is TRBJ2-7, the V gene TRBV7-9; D remains unclear. CDR3 length: 10 amino acids. V was clipped by 5 bases and J by 7 bases, with 6 bases between them. CDR1 SEHNR and CDR2 FQNEAQ come from the germline V gene (reference sequence). Here the CDR3 reads CASSPSEQYF. CDR3 DNA: TGTGCCAGCAGCCCAAGTGAGCAGTACTTC.

The V gene is TRBV6-2 or TRBV6-3, the J gene TRBJ2-2; D possibly corresponds to TRBD1 (6 bases). This CDR3 comprises 15 residues. V lost 2 bases and J 4 bases, leaving 11 bases between the germline ends. Germline V gives CDR1 MNHEY, CDR2 SVGEGT. CDR3 nucleotides: TGTGCCAGCAGTTACACGAGAGGGGGCACCGGGGAGCTGTTTTTT. It encodes CASSYTRGGTGELFF.

This chain connects TRBV6-2 or TRBV6-3 to TRBJ2-1; D possibly corresponds to TRBD1 (6 bases). Trimming took 6 bases from V and 7 from J, leaving 22 bases between them. The CDR3 contains 16 residues. Germline V gene lookup returns CDR1 MNHEY and CDR2 SVGEGT. As DNA, the CDR3 is TGTGCCAGCAGATTTTCCAGGGGAGCCCTTTGGAATGAGCAGTTCTTC. Translating gives CASRFSRGALWNEQFF.

This clonotype turned up a few times. The J gene is TRBJ2-1, the V gene TRBV19; 8 bases are a match to TRBD1. The CDR3 has 13 residues. Germline trimming cut 8 bases from V and 3 bases from J; bases unmatched to any gene: 3. Germline V lookup: CDR1 LNHDA, CDR2 SQIVND (reference sequence). The CDR3 DNA sequence: TGTGCCAGTGCCGGGACAGGCTACAATGAGCAGTTCTTC. It encodes CASAGTGYNEQFF.

The chain carries TRBV6-1 and TRBJ2-5; the D gene is possibly TRBD2 (5 bases). The CDR3 runs 16 residues. Trimming stripped 6 bases from V and 4 bases from J, with 21 bases between. Germline loops: CDR1 MNHNS, CDR2 SASEGT. This CDR3 is CASRSGRSPPAETQYF. The CDR3 DNA is TGTGCCAGCAGAAGCGGACGGTCCCCCCCGGCAGAGACCCAGTACTTC.

This clonotype showed up just a few times. The genes are TRBV4-1 and TRBJ2-7, with a weak D call TRBD1 (7 bases). CDR1 MGHRA and CDR2 YSYEKL come from the germline V gene. CDR3 length: 15 amino acids. Trimming removed 0 bases at V and 4 bases at J, with 13 bases between. CDR3 in DNA: TGCGCCAGCAGCCAAGATCCACAGGGGACTTACGAGCAGTACTTC. Amino acids: CASSQDPQGTYEQYF.